Sequencing of this T cell receptor beta chain was carried out in a study of blood T cell repertoires in COVID-19. Study-level information: T cells, B-cell-depleted T cells, or PBMCs provided the cDNA or gDNA that served as material.

The CDR3 runs 18 residues. J was trimmed by 2 bases and V by 3 bases; bases with no gene match: 10. Clones were read by immunoSEQ multiplex PCR, and TCRdb kept only the in-frame ones, dropping some. The table has 200,000 to 250,000 clones, about 87% seen once. The receptor's source is a man aged 65 to 85 with acute or convalescent COVID-19. Sample: peripheral blood. The chain joins TRBV23-1 to TRBJ2-3, with 11 bases lining up with TRBD2. TRBV23-1 is flagged as an ORF with uncertain function. The CDR3 coding sequence is TGCGCCAGCAGTCAGGAGACTAGCGGGAAGCGGCTCACAGATACGCAGTATTTT. This gives the protein CASSQETSGKRLTDTQYF.